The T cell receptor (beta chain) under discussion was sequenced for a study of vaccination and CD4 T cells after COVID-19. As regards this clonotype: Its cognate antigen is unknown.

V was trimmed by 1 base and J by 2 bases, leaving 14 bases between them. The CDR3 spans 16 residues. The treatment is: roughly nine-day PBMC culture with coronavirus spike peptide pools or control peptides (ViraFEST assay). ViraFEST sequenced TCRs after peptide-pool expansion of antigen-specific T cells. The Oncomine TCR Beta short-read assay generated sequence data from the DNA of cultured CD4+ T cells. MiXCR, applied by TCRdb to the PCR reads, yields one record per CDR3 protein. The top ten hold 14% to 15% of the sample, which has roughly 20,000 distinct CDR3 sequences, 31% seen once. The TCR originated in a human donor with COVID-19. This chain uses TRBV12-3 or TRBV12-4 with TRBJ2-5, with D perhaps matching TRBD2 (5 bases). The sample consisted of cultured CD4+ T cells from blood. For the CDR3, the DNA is TGTGCCAGCAGTTTAGGGATAAGTTGGAGGCAAGAGACCCAGTACTTC. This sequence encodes CASSLGISWRQETQYF.